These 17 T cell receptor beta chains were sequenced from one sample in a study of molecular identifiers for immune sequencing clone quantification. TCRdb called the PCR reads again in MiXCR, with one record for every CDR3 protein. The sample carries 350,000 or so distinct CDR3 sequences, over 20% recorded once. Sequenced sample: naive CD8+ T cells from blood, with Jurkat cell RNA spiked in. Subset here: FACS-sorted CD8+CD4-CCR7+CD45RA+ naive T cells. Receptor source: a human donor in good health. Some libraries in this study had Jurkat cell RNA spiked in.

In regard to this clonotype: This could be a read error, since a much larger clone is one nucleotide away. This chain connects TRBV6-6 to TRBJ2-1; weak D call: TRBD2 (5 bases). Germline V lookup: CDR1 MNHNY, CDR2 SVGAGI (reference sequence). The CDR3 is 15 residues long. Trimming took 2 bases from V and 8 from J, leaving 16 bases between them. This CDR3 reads CASSYTLEGQDEQFF. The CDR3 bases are TGTGCCAGCAGTTACACGTTAGAGGGCCAGGATGAGCAGTTCTTC.

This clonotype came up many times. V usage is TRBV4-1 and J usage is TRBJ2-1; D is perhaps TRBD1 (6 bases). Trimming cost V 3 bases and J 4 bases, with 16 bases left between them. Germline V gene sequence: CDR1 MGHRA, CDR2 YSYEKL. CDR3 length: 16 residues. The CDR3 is CASSQSGTLNYNEQFF. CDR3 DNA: TGCGCCAGCAGCCAGTCCGGGACACTCAATTACAATGAGCAGTTCTTC.

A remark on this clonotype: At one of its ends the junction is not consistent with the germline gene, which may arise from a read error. The CDR3 is CVSSSIRGPDEQYF. The CDR3 DNA reads as TGTGTCAGCAGCTCAATCAGGGGCCCTGACGAGCAGTACTTC. This chain links TRBV7-9 with TRBJ2-7; TRBD1 is a possible D gene (6 bases). The CDR3 has 14 residues. Germline V gives CDR1 SEHNR, CDR2 FQNEAQ (reference sequence).

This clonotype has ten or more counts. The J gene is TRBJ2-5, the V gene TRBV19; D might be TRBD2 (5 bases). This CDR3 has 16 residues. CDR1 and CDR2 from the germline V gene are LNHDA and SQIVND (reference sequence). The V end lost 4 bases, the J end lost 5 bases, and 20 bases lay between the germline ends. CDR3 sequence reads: CASSTPRGMDRETQYF. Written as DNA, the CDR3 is TGTGCCAGTAGTACCCCCCGAGGGATGGACCGCGAGACCCAGTACTTC.

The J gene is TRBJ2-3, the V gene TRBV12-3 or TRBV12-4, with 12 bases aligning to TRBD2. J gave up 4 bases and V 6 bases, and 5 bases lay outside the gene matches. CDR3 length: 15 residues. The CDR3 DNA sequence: TGTGCCAGCAGCCCTAGCGGGGGGGCCCCAGATACGCAGTATTTT. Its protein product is CASSPSGGAPDTQYF.

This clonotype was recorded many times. In nucleotides, the CDR3 is TGTGCCACCAGCAACCACAGAGACCCGGGACAGGACCTCTACGAGCAGTACTTC. It encodes CATSNHRDPGQDLYEQYF. V usage is TRBV15 and J usage is TRBJ2-7; 8 bases map to TRBD1. Looked up from germline, CDR1 is LNHNV and CDR2 is YYDKDF (reference sequence). V shed 4 bases, J shed 3 bases, and the junction held 17 bases outside the gene matches. The CDR3 contains 18 residues.

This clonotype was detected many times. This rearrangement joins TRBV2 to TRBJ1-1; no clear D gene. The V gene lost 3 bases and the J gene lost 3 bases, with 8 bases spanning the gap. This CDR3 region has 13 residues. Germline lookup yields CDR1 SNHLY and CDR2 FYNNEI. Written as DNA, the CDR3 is TGTGCCAGCAGTGACACCAGGTACACTGAAGCTTTCTTT. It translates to CASSDTRYTEAFF. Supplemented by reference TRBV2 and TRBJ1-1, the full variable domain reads EPEVTQTPSHQVTQMGQEVILRCVPISNHLYFYWYRQILGQKVEFLVSFYNNEISEKSEIFDDQFSVERPDGSNFTLKIRSTKLEDSAMYFCASSDTRYTEAFFGQGTRLTVV.

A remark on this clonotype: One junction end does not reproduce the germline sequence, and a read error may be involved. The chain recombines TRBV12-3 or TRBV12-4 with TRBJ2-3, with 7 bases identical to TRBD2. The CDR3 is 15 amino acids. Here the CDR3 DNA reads TGTGCCGGCAGTTCTTCCTGGGAGGGCCAGGATACGCAGTATTTT. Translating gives CAGSSSWEGQDTQYF.

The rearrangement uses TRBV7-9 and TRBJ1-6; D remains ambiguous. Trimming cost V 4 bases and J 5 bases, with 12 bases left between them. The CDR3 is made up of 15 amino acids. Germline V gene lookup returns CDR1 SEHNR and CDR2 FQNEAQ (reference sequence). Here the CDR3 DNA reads TGTGCCAGCAGCTCAGAGGCCCAGAATAATTCACCCCTCCACTTT. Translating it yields CASSSEAQNNSPLHF.

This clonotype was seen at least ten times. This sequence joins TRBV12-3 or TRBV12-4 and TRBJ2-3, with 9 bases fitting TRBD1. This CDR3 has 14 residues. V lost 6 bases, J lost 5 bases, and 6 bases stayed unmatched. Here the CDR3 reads CASSLQGAGDTQYF. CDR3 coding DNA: TGTGCCAGCAGCTTACAGGGGGCTGGAGATACGCAGTATTTT.

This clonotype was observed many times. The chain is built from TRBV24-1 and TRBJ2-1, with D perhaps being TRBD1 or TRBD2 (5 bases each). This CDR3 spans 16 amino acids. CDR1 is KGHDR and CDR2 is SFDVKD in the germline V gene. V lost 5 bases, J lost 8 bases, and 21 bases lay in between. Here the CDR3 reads CATSVGTNLRDDEQFF. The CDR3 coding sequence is TGTGCCACCAGTGTTGGGACCAACCTCCGGGACGATGAGCAGTTCTTC.

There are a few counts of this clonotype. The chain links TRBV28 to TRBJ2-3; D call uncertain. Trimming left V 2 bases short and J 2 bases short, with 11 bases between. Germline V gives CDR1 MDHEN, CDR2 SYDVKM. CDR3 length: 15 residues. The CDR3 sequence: CASSLTGTLTDTQYF. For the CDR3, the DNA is TGTGCCAGCAGTTTAACGGGCACCCTCACAGATACGCAGTATTTT.

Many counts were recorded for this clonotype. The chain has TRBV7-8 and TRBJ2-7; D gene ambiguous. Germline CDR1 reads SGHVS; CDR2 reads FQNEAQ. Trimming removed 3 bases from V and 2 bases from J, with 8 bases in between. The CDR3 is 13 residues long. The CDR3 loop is CASSFDTAYEQYF. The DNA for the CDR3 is TGTGCCAGCAGCTTTGACACGGCCTACGAGCAGTACTTC.

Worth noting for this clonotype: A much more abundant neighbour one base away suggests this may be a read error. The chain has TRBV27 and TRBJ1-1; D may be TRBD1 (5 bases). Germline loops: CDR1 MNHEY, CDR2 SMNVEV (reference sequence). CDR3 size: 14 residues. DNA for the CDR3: TGTGCCAGCAGATCGGGGGAGCCGCGAGCAGAAGTTTTCTTT. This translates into CASRSGEPRAEVFF.

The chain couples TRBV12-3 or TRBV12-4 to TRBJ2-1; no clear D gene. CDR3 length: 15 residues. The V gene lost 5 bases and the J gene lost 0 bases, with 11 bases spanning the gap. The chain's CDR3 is CASSPPGLSYNEQFF. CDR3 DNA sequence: TGTGCCAGCAGTCCCCCGGGCCTCTCCTACAATGAGCAGTTCTTC.

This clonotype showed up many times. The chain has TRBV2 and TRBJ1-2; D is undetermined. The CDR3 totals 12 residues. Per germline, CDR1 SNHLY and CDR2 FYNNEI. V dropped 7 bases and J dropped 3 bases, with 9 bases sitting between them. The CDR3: CASNKGDYGYTF. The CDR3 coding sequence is TGTGCCAGCAACAAGGGAGACTATGGCTACACCTTC.

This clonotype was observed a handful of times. In DNA form, the CDR3 reads TGTGCCAGCAGCCCCCCGGGACTACCCCACAATGAGCAGTTCTTC. It codes for CASSPPGLPHNEQFF. V is TRBV2 and J is TRBJ2-1; 7 bases fit TRBD2. The CDR3 sequence is 15 residues long. Germline V gene sequence: CDR1 SNHLY, CDR2 FYNNEI. The V and J ends lost 6 bases and 5 bases, in that order; junction bases with no gene match: 10.